This T cell receptor (beta chain) was recovered during a study of metastatic and nonmetastatic thyroid tumors. Overall study context: Across blood and tumor or nodule tissue, repertoires from malignant and benign thyroid patients were compared with one another. The study's findings and limits: TCR beta diversity was reportedly significantly higher in malignant thyroid tumors than benign nodules, in blood and tumor.

This clone was observed many times. Its matching antigen is unknown. Nobody among the patients had been given any treatment before thyroid surgery. TCRdb ran MiXCR on the PCR reads. The table lists about 25,000 clones, approximately 22% of them singletons. Germline CDR1 and CDR2: MNHEY and SMNVEV (reference sequence). There are 16 residues in the CDR3. Trimming cost V 0 bases and J 8 bases; bases outside gene matches: 9. This receptor was obtained from a female donor with papillary thyroid cancer or a benign thyroid nodule (not recorded which). Some clones in this sample may be carry-over from other donors' samples. The specimen sequenced was adjacent normal tissue. This chain links TRBV27 with TRBJ2-4, with TRBD1 matching over 8 bases. The CDR3 spells CASSLSGRPRGHIQYF. The CDR3 region has the DNA TGTGCCAGCAGTTTATCGGGCCGGCCCAGGGGGCACATTCAGTACTTC.